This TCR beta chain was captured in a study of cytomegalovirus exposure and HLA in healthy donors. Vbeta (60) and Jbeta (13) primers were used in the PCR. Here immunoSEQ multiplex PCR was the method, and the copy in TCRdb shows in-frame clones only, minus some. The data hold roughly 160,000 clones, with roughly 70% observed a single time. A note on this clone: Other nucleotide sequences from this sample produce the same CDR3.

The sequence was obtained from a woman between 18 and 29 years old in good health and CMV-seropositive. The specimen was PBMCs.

The CDR3 DNA is TGCGCCAGCAGCCAGGGGACAGGGCGCTACGAGCAGTACTTC. Translated, it gives CASSQGTGRYEQYF. This chain joins TRBV4-3 and TRBJ2-7; 9 bases fit TRBD1. The J segment lost 3 bases and the V segment lost 3 bases, leaving 3 bases of the junction unmatched. CDR1 LGHNA and CDR2 YSLEER come from the germline V gene. The CDR3 length is 14 residues.